By sample fraction, the clone carrying this T cell receptor (beta chain) is medium-sized. Its antigen is unknown. TCRdb's copy holds only in-frame clones and misses some; the assay was immunoSEQ multiplex PCR. The table shows around 220,000 clones, with around 88% occurring only once. The ends lost 4 bases at V and 0 bases at J; junction bases unmatched: 8. The CDR3 loop spans 17 amino acids. Per germline, CDR1 MNHEY and CDR2 SMNVEV (reference sequence). The data derive from a study of cytomegalovirus exposure and HLA in healthy donors. Overall study results and limits: The TCR clusters that emerged in the first cohort tended, a later analysis found, to co-occur in the 110 or so validation repertoires.

The source is a young woman in good health and CMV-seronegative. The chain is built from TRBV27 and TRBJ2-1; TRBD2 matches 8 bases. The sample consisted of PBMCs. The DNA of the CDR3 is TGTGCCAGCAGTTCCCGTACTAGCGGCTTCTCCTACAATGAGCAGTTCTTC. Amino acid sequence: CASSSRTSGFSYNEQFF.